This TCR beta chain was sequenced during a study of T cells in Graves' hyperthyroidism and ophthalmopathy. Study observations and caveats: Before onset, ophthalmopathy was predicted by the model a median roughly 6.4 months earlier.

Orbital computed tomography and thyroid ultrasound, together with serum TRAb and thyroxine and clinical symptoms, were used for diagnoses. Points on this clonotype: The antigen is not known.

The source material, RNA transcripts, was used to amplify TCR beta CDR3 regions. A first-round RT-PCR of the TCR CDR3 used the HTBI primer set. TCRdb re-derived calls from the multiplex PCR reads in MiXCR, one entry per CDR3 protein. In the table there are roughly 840,000 distinct CDR3 sequences, more than 30% of which are singletons. Sequenced: blood. The TCR comes from a man younger than 35 with Graves' hyperthyroidism.

Here the CDR3 reads CASSPGVNRGLSPLHF. The CDR3 nucleotides are TGTGCCAGCAGTCCGGGGGTGAACAGGGGGCTATCACCCCTCCACTTT. J is TRBJ1-6 and V is TRBV6-5, with 9 bases lining up with TRBD1. Germline V CDR1 and CDR2: MNHEY, SVGAGI. V gave up 5 bases and J gave up 10 bases; unmatched junction bases: 12. This CDR3 spans 16 amino acids.